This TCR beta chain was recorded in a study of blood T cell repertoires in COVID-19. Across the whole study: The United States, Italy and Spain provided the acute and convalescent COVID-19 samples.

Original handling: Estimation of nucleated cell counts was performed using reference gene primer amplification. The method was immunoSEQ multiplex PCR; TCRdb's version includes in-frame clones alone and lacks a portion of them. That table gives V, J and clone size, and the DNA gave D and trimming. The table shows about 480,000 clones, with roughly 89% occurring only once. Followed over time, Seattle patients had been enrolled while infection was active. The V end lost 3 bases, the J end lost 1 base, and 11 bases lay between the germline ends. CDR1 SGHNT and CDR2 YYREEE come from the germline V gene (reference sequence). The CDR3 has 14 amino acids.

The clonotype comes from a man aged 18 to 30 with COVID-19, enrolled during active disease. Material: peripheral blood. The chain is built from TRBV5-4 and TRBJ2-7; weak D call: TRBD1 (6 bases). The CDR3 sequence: CASSSGTISYEQYF. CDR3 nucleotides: TGTGCCAGCAGCTCCGGGACAATTTCCTACGAGCAGTACTTC.